A single sample gave rise to the 15 T cell receptor beta chains below, sequenced in a study of T cell responses to AZD1222 COVID-19 vaccine. The table came from immunoSEQ multiplex PCR; TCRdb's copy has only in-frame clones and leaves some out. The repertoire holds 150,000 to 200,000 clones, with over 70% as singletons. Sequencing used peripheral blood, obtained on day 0 of MenACWY control vaccination. These receptors all stem from an adult in good health.

The chain links TRBV10-2 to TRBJ2-2; D remains unclear. CDR1 and CDR2 from the germline V gene are WSHSY and SAAADI. CDR3 length: 13 amino acids. The V end lost 8 bases, the J end lost 4 bases, and 11 bases lay between the germline ends. Here the CDR3 DNA reads TGCGCCAGCTCTTCAATGAGCACCGGGGAGCTGTTTTTT. Its translation is CASSSMSTGELFF.

J is TRBJ1-2 and V is TRBV19; D not certain. The CDR3 length is 13 residues. Trimming took 6 bases from V and 0 from J, leaving 8 bases between them. Germline CDR1 and CDR2: LNHDA and SQIVND (reference sequence). The CDR3, as DNA: TGTGCCAGTAGCGAGCGGGCTAACTATGGCTACACCTTC. It encodes CASSERANYGYTF.

The chain recombines TRBV6-5 with TRBJ2-2; the D call may be TRBD1 or TRBD2 (5 bases each). CDR3 length: 16 residues. Germline V gene sequence: CDR1 MNHEY, CDR2 SVGAGI. V lost 3 bases and J 6 bases, leaving 17 bases between the germline ends. The CDR3 protein is CASSYYGTDLSGELFF. The CDR3 nucleotides read TGTGCCAGCAGTTATTACGGGACGGACCTTTCCGGGGAGCTGTTTTTT.

The chain has TRBV27 and TRBJ1-4; possibly TRBD1 for D (5 bases). V was shortened by 4 bases and J by 2 bases, with 8 bases between the two germline ends. CDR3 length: 14 residues. Germline V lookup: CDR1 MNHEY, CDR2 SMNVEV (reference sequence). The CDR3 DNA sequence: TGTGCCAGCAGTTCTTGGGGGACTAATGAAAAACTGTTTTTT. Its protein product is CASSSWGTNEKLFF. The full variable domain, rest sourced from reference TRBV27 and TRBJ1-4, is EAQVTQNPRYLITVTGKKLTVTCSQNMNHEYMSWYRQDPGLGLRQIYYSMNVEVTDKGDVPEGYKVSRKEKRNFPLILESPSPNQTSLYFCASSSWGTNEKLFFGSGTQLSVL.

This chain's CDR3 is CASSQGSGGLDTQYF. The DNA of the CDR3 is TGTGCCAGCAGCCAAGGCTCGGGAGGACTAGATACGCAGTATTTT. The chain uses TRBV3-1 (or the pseudogene TRBV3-2) and TRBJ2-3, with TRBD2 identical over 7 bases. CDR3 size: 15 residues. Per germline, CDR1 LGHDT and CDR2 YNNKEL (reference sequence). The V and J ends lost 1 base and 5 bases, in that order; junction bases with no gene match: 6.

The count of this clone is one. V and J are TRBV9 and TRBJ2-2, with 8 bases lining up with TRBD2. J lost 2 bases, V lost 4 bases, and 13 bases had no gene match. Germline V lookup: CDR1 SGDLS, CDR2 YYNGEE. CDR3 length: 18 residues. CDR3 loop: CASSPIEAGGFNTGELFF. In DNA form, the CDR3 reads TGTGCCAGCAGCCCGATCGAGGCGGGAGGTTTTAACACCGGGGAGCTGTTTTTT.

The chain couples TRBV7-8 to TRBJ2-1; 10 nucleotides agree with TRBD2. Per germline, CDR1 SGHVS and CDR2 FQNEAQ. The CDR3 covers 15 residues. The V and J ends lost 7 bases and 10 bases, in that order; junction bases with no gene match: 13. CDR3 amino acids: CASIEGASGGGEQFF. The CDR3 nucleotides are TGTGCCAGCATCGAAGGGGCTAGCGGGGGAGGAGAGCAGTTCTTC.

CDR3 amino acids: CASSPGLSSYEQYF. As DNA, the CDR3 is TGTGCCTCGTCACCGGGGCTTAGCTCCTACGAGCAGTACTTC. The chain employs TRBV28 and TRBJ2-7, with D perhaps given as TRBD1 or TRBD2 (5 bases each). In germline, CDR1 is MDHEN, CDR2 SYDVKM. V lost 11 bases and J lost 0, with 17 bases in between. This CDR3 is 14 amino acids long.

This chain connects TRBV6-5 to TRBJ2-1, with TRBD1 matching over 12 bases. Germline V gene lookup returns CDR1 MNHEY and CDR2 SVGAGI. This CDR3 contains 15 residues. V lost 4 bases, J lost 6 bases, and 4 bases stayed unmatched. This CDR3 reads CASSSGTGGFNEQFF. In DNA form, the CDR3 reads TGTGCCAGCAGTTCCGGGACAGGGGGCTTCAATGAGCAGTTCTTC.

The V gene is TRBV6-4, the J gene TRBJ2-1, with D possibly being TRBD1 (5 bases). There are 15 residues in the CDR3. Trimming stripped 3 bases from V and 6 bases from J, with 15 bases between. The germline gives CDR1 MRHNA, CDR2 SNTAGT. The chain's CDR3 is CASSEQPDRGNEQFF. As DNA, the CDR3 is TGTGCCAGCAGTGAGCAACCTGATAGGGGCAATGAGCAGTTCTTC.

The V and J genes are TRBV18 and TRBJ1-3; D is undetermined. V lost 1 base and J 0 bases, leaving 19 bases between the germline ends. CDR1 is KGHSH, CDR2 LQKENI, per germline. This CDR3 has 19 amino acids. The CDR3, as DNA: TGTGCCAGCTCACCACTATCTTCCCGGGCCCCTTACTCTGGAAACACCATATATTTT. Amino acid sequence: CASSPLSSRAPYSGNTIYF. The variable domain in full, completed from reference TRBV18 and TRBJ1-3, reads NAGVMQNPRHLVRRRGQEARLRCSPMKGHSHVYWYRQLPEEGLKFMVYLQKENIIDESGMPKERFSAEFPKEGPSILRIQQVVRGDSAAYFCASSPLSSRAPYSGNTIYFGEGSWLTVV.

The J gene is TRBJ2-1, the V gene TRBV5-1; D is tentatively TRBD1 or TRBD2 (5 bases each). CDR3 size: 14 residues. Trimming shortened V by 0 bases and J by 5 bases, and 9 bases separated the two germline ends. Per germline, CDR1 SGHRS and CDR2 YFSETQ. In nucleotides, the CDR3 is TGCGCCAGCAGCTTGGCGGGACGAAACAATGAGCAGTTCTTC. As protein: CASSLAGRNNEQFF. Full variable domain (outside the CDR3, taken from reference TRBV5-1 and TRBJ2-1): KAGVTQTPRYLIKTRGQQVTLSCSPISGHRSVSWYQQTPGQGLQFLFEYFSETQRNKGNFPGRFSGRQFSNSRSEMNVSTLELGDSALYLCASSLAGRNNEQFFGPGTRLTVL.

In this sample, this clone turned up once. V and J are TRBV11-2 and TRBJ2-5, with D possibly TRBD2 on 6 matching bases. The V and J ends lost 5 bases and 7 bases respectively, with 23 bases between them. CDR1 and CDR2 from the germline V gene are SGHAT and FQNNGV. This CDR3 comprises 16 residues. This CDR3 is CASSTAGTRKSGTQYF. The CDR3 coding sequence is TGTGCCAGCAGCACAGCCGGGACTCGTAAAAGCGGGACCCAGTACTTC.

This chain connects TRBV28 to TRBJ2-7; TRBD2 aligns across 16 bases. After removal of 3 bases from V and 2 bases from J, the junction contained 1 base not matched to a gene. The CDR3 covers 16 residues. In germline, CDR1 is MDHEN, CDR2 SYDVKM. CDR3 sequence (DNA): TGTGCCAGCAGTTTGGGACTAGCGGGAGGGGCCTACGAGCAGTACTTC. Its translation: CASSLGLAGGAYEQYF.

The V and J genes are TRBV19 and TRBJ2-7, with 7 bases lining up with TRBD2. Trimming removed 9 bases from V and 2 bases from J; junction bases left unmatched: 1. CDR3 length: 11 amino acids. Germline lookup yields CDR1 LNHDA and CDR2 SQIVND (reference sequence). The CDR3 nucleotides read TGTGCCAGAGGGAGGGCCTACGAGCAGTACTTC. Encoded protein: CARGRAYEQYF.